There are many counts of the clone carrying this T cell receptor beta chain. Antigen: not known. The sample comes from a study of T cells in Graves' hyperthyroidism and ophthalmopathy. About the study: At initial diagnosis, before any treatment had begun, peripheral blood was obtained. Notes on the study in general: Blood also held most thyroid clonotypes expanded beyond 0.001.

It was RNA transcripts that yielded the amplified TCR beta CDR3 regions. HTBI primers were employed in a first-round RT-PCR of the TCR CDR3. TCRdb analysed the multiplex PCR reads with MiXCR anew, one entry per CDR3 protein. The top ten hold approximately 5.3% of the sample, which has under 550,000 distinct CDR3 sequences, approximately 15% seen once. The germline CDR1 and CDR2 sequences are MDHEN and SYDVKM. The CDR3 sequence is 17 residues long. Trimming stripped 3 bases from V and 2 bases from J, with 14 bases between. The chain joins TRBV28 to TRBJ2-6; a possible D gene is TRBD1 (6 bases). The TCR originated in a young woman with Graves' hyperthyroidism. The source material was blood. CDR3 amino acids: CASSLYTGIPGANVLTF. The DNA for the CDR3 is TGTGCCAGCAGTTTGTATACAGGGATCCCTGGGGCCAACGTCCTGACTTTC.